A single sample is the source of the 27 T cell receptor beta chains below, sequenced in a study of cytomegalovirus exposure and HLA in healthy donors. The PCR was carried out with 60 Vbeta primers and 13 Jbeta primers. The table came from immunoSEQ multiplex PCR; TCRdb's copy has only in-frame clones and leaves some out. This repertoire shows some 160,000 clones, approximately 71% found once; its top ten account for 5.4%. The sample comprised PBMCs. The origin of the receptors is a woman aged 18-29 years in good health and CMV-seropositive.

A few counts support this clone. V usage is TRBV10-3 and J usage is TRBJ1-1; D not resolved. Germline V gene data show CDR1 as ENHRY and CDR2 as SYGVKD. This CDR3 comprises 14 residues. The V end was cut by 3 bases, the J end by 5 bases, with 13 bases between. In DNA, the CDR3 is TGTGCCATCAGTGACGCTCGGGGAGGGACTGAAGCTTTCTTT. Its protein is CAISDARGGTEAFF.

The V call is TRBV19, the J call TRBJ2-3; tentatively, D is TRBD1 (5 bases). Germline CDR1 and CDR2: LNHDA and SQIVND (reference sequence). This CDR3 has 16 amino acids. The V gene lost 4 bases and the J gene lost 3 bases, with 17 bases spanning the gap. This CDR3 reads CASSSFDSQGTDTQYF. DNA of the CDR3: TGTGCCAGTAGTAGCTTCGACAGTCAGGGTACAGATACGCAGTATTTT.

This sequence joins TRBV10-1 and TRBJ2-1, with D possibly matching TRBD1 (5 bases). CDR1 WNHNN and CDR2 SYGVQD come from the germline V gene (reference sequence). V lost 4 bases, J lost 5 bases, and 12 bases lay in between. The CDR3 covers 14 residues. In DNA, the CDR3 is TGCGCCAGCAGTGGGAAGGACATCCACAATGAGCAGTTCTTC. This translates into CASSGKDIHNEQFF.

This clone came up a few times. Here the CDR3 reads CASSPGQGALANYGYTF. The CDR3 nucleotides read TGTGCCAGCTCACCTGGACAGGGGGCCCTTGCTAACTATGGCTACACCTTC. The chain has TRBV18 and TRBJ1-2; 11 positions agree with TRBD1. Germline V lookup: CDR1 KGHSH, CDR2 LQKENI. V lost 3 bases and J lost 0; bases outside the gene matches: 6. The CDR3 covers 17 residues.

This clone was counted a single time. This chain joins TRBV5-1 and TRBJ2-7, with D possibly TRBD2 on 7 matching bases. The CDR3 has 14 amino acids. Trimming cost V 4 bases and J 1 base, with 12 bases left between them. In germline, CDR1 is SGHRS, CDR2 YFSETQ. This CDR3 is CASSPAGASYEQYF. The CDR3 coding sequence is TGCGCCAGCAGCCCGGCGGGGGCTTCCTACGAGCAGTACTTC.

This clone was counted a single time. The chain uses TRBV4-2 and TRBJ2-1; 7 nucleotides agree with TRBD2. Trimming cost V 5 bases and J 3 bases; bases outside gene matches: 7. There are 15 residues in the CDR3. From germline, CDR1 is LGHNA and CDR2 YNFKEQ. The CDR3 spells CASSILGGGYNEQFF. DNA of the CDR3: TGTGCCAGCAGCATCTTGGGCGGGGGCTACAATGAGCAGTTCTTC.

The chain combines TRBV18 with TRBJ2-5; D possibly corresponds to TRBD2 (5 bases). The CDR3 runs 15 residues. Trimming took off 0 bases at V and 4 bases at J, with 12 bases between the two ends. CDR1 and CDR2 from the germline V gene are KGHSH and LQKENI. CDR3 sequence: CASSPPSGVRETQYF. CDR3 nucleotide sequence: TGTGCCAGCTCACCACCGTCCGGGGTAAGAGAGACCCAGTACTTC.

V and J are TRBV7-8 and TRBJ1-1; weak D call: TRBD1 (6 bases). V lost 3 bases and J lost 2, with 16 bases in between. CDR3 length equals 16 residues. CDR1 SGHVS and CDR2 FQNEAQ come from the germline V gene. In DNA form, the CDR3 reads TGTGCCAGCAGCTTCCGGTGGGGACACAAAAACACTGAAGCTTTCTTT. This translates into CASSFRWGHKNTEAFF.

This clone occurred a few times. J is TRBJ1-3 and V is TRBV5-4; no clear D. CDR1 and CDR2 (germline): SGHNT, YYREEE (reference sequence). Trimming cost V 3 bases and J 0 bases, with 13 bases left between them. CDR3 length: 16 amino acids. CDR3 residues: CASSYTGLVSGNTIYF. The CDR3 DNA reads as TGTGCCAGCAGCTACACTGGTCTAGTCTCTGGAAACACCATATATTTT.

The chain couples TRBV11-3 to TRBJ1-2, with 7 bases matching TRBD1. V shed 5 bases and J 1 base; nucleotides not matched to a gene: 7. Germline V gene sequence: CDR1 SGHNT, CDR2 YENEEA. This CDR3 is 15 amino acids long. The CDR3 protein is CASSRTGTINYGYTF. The CDR3 DNA sequence: TGTGCCAGCAGCCGGACAGGCACGATTAACTATGGCTACACCTTC.

The rearrangement links TRBV30 to TRBJ2-2; 7 nucleotides agree with TRBD1. This CDR3 comprises 14 residues. Germline CDR1 reads GTSNPN; CDR2 reads SVGIG (reference sequence). The V gene end was trimmed by 3 bases and the J gene end by 6 bases; junction bases not matched to a gene: 7. The CDR3 nucleotides are TGTGCCTGGAGCATGACAGGGCGCTCCGGGGAGCTGTTTTTT. Translated, it gives CAWSMTGRSGELFF.

This clone was seen just once. This sequence joins TRBV9 and TRBJ1-4, with TRBD1 matching 8 bases. Germline assignment: CDR1 SGDLS and CDR2 YYNGEE. The V segment lost 4 bases and the J segment 5 bases; nucleotides outside the gene matches: 7. The CDR3 has 15 residues. CDR3 bases: TGTGCCAGCAGCCTGAAGGACAGGGCAAATGAAAAACTGTTTTTT. Protein: CASSLKDRANEKLFF.

V and J are TRBV5-1 and TRBJ1-1, with D perhaps TRBD1 (5 bases). Per germline, CDR1 SGHRS and CDR2 YFSETQ. Trimming left V 0 bases short and J 0 bases short, with 9 bases between. CDR3 size: 15 residues. The CDR3 region has the DNA TGCGCCAGCAGCTTGGCTCGGGGGATGAACACTGAAGCTTTCTTT. It specifies CASSLARGMNTEAFF. Supplemented by reference TRBV5-1 and TRBJ1-1, the full variable domain reads KAGVTQTPRYLIKTRGQQVTLSCSPISGHRSVSWYQQTPGQGLQFLFEYFSETQRNKGNFPGRFSGRQFSNSRSEMNVSTLELGDSALYLCASSLARGMNTEAFFGQGTRLTVV.

This clone appeared once. This chain connects TRBV5-6 to TRBJ1-6, with D possibly matching TRBD1 (6 bases). The CDR3 runs to 13 residues. Per the germline V gene, CDR1 is SGHDT and CDR2 is YYEEEE. Trimming cost V 0 bases and J 10 bases, with 8 bases left between them. In DNA, the CDR3 is TGTGCCAGCAGCTTGGGGACAGCCTCACCCCTCCACTTT. This gives the protein CASSLGTASPLHF.

On this clone itself: At one end, the junction sequence differs from germline, possibly due to a read error. The V and J genes are TRBV7-7 and TRBJ2-5; 7 nucleotides line up with TRBD1. Germline V gene data show CDR1 as SSHAT and CDR2 as FNYEAQ (reference sequence). This CDR3 has 15 amino acids. The CDR3 DNA reads as TGTGCTAGCAGCAGAACGGGACAGCACCAAGAGACCCAGTACTTC. The encoded protein is CASSRTGQHQETQYF.

A few counts support this clone. The gene calls are TRBV13 and TRBJ1-5; TRBD1 aligns across 7 bases. The CDR3 totals 14 residues. V lost 4 bases, J lost 7 bases, and 7 bases stayed unmatched. Germline V lookup: CDR1 PRHDT, CDR2 FYEKMQ (reference sequence). The DNA for the CDR3 is TGTGCCAGCAGCTCGGGACAGACCAACCAGCCCCAGCATTTT. It codes for CASSSGQTNQPQHF. Full variable domain (remainder filled in from reference TRBV13 and TRBJ1-5): AAGVIQSPRHLIKEKRETATLKCYPIPRHDTVYWYQQGPGQDPQFLISFYEKMQSDKGSIPDRFSAQQFSDYHSELNMSSLELGDSALYFCASSSGQTNQPQHFGDGTRLSIL.

This clone was counted between two and nine times. The CDR3 DNA reads as TGTGCCAGTAGTACGCGGGACAGGGCCGACTACGAGCAGTACTTC. It codes for CASSTRDRADYEQYF. The chain combines TRBV19 with TRBJ2-7, with 9 bases aligning to TRBD1. V lost 4 bases, J lost 3 bases, and 7 bases stayed unmatched. The CDR3 is made up of 15 amino acids. CDR1 LNHDA and CDR2 SQIVND come from the germline V gene (reference sequence).

The CDR3 is CASSPVPGNTEAFF. CDR3 bases: TGTGCCAGCAGTCCCGTCCCAGGGAACACTGAAGCTTTCTTT. The chain combines TRBV27 with TRBJ1-1; D uncertain. This CDR3 is 14 amino acids long. CDR1 MNHEY and CDR2 SMNVEV come from the germline V gene (reference sequence). Trimming stripped 5 bases from V and 1 base from J, with 11 bases between.

The chain links TRBV4-2 to TRBJ1-2; 7 bases align to TRBD1. The CDR3 sequence is 13 residues long. Germline CDR1 and CDR2: LGHNA and YNFKEQ. With V trimmed by 3 bases and J by 6 bases, 4 bases remained unmatched. The CDR3 is CASSHQGTDGYTF. The CDR3 DNA reads as TGTGCCAGCAGCCACCAGGGGACAGATGGCTACACCTTC.

This rearrangement joins TRBV11-2 to TRBJ2-3, with TRBD2 as a possible D gene (6 bases). Trimming left V 5 bases short and J 6 bases short, with 18 bases between. CDR3 length equals 15 residues. The germline CDR1 and CDR2 sequences are SGHAT and FQNNGV. CDR3 in amino acids: CASSLRGSRWDTQYF. In DNA, the CDR3 is TGTGCCAGCAGCCTGCGGGGTAGCAGGTGGGATACGCAGTATTTT.

The chain carries TRBV4-1 and TRBJ2-3; D call uncertain. V lost 4 bases and J lost 4, with 12 bases in between. Germline assignment: CDR1 MGHRA and CDR2 YSYEKL. The CDR3 runs to 14 residues. Written as DNA, the CDR3 is TGCGCCAGCAGCCTCACCTCAGGATCAGATACGCAGTATTTT. It yields the protein CASSLTSGSDTQYF.

The genes are TRBV30 and TRBJ2-2, with a possible D match to TRBD1 (6 bases). CDR1 GTSNPN and CDR2 SVGIG come from the germline V gene (reference sequence). Trimming took 2 bases from V and 5 from J, leaving 12 bases between them. This CDR3 has 14 amino acids. This CDR3 reads CAWSQGSGTGELFF. The CDR3 nucleotides are TGTGCCTGGAGTCAGGGGTCGGGGACCGGGGAGCTGTTTTTT.

V and J are TRBV27 and TRBJ2-5, with 7 bases identical to TRBD1. The CDR3 sequence is 15 residues long. The V gene end was trimmed by 8 bases and the J gene end by 4 bases; junction bases not matched to a gene: 13. The germline CDR1 and CDR2 sequences are MNHEY and SMNVEV (reference sequence). CDR3 residues: CASGGPTGASETQYF. DNA for the CDR3: TGTGCCAGCGGGGGACCTACAGGGGCCTCAGAGACCCAGTACTTC.

The chain joins TRBV6-5 to TRBJ1-2, with 7 bases that match TRBD1. The junction had 16 bases not matched to a gene; V was cut back by 8 bases and J by 7 bases. Germline-derived CDR1 and CDR2 are MNHEY and SVGAGI. CDR3 size: 15 residues. Written as DNA, the CDR3 is TGTGCCAGCGGACCCCGGGGACAGTTTCTAGGTGGCTACACCTTC. It codes for CASGPRGQFLGGYTF.

V gene TRBV19 combines with J gene TRBJ2-5, with D possibly matching TRBD2 (5 bases). The CDR3 runs 15 residues. V shed 3 bases and J shed 7 bases, with 18 bases lying between them. CDR1 is LNHDA, CDR2 SQIVND, per germline (reference sequence). CDR3 DNA sequence: TGTGCCAGTAGTATTAATTCGGCTAGCATTGCGACCCAGTACTTC. Protein: CASSINSASIATQYF.

The chain has TRBV9 and TRBJ2-1, with 10 bases matching TRBD2. This CDR3 comprises 17 residues. Germline CDR1 is SGDLS and CDR2 is YYNGEE. With V trimmed by 1 base and J by 9 bases, 13 bases remained unmatched. This chain's CDR3 is CASSVSSGGVVGGEQFF. The CDR3 DNA reads TGTGCCAGCAGCGTATCGAGCGGGGGGGTTGTGGGAGGTGAGCAGTTCTTC.

The genes are TRBV4-1 and TRBJ1-2; 9 bases are a match to TRBD1. The V gene's germline CDR1 is MGHRA and CDR2 YSYEKL. The CDR3 runs to 17 residues. V lost 2 bases to trimming and J lost 6 bases; unmatched junction nucleotides: 13. CDR3 amino acids: CASSQSNRGQGSNGYTF. The DNA of the CDR3 is TGCGCCAGCAGCCAATCCAACCGAGGACAGGGGAGCAATGGCTACACCTTC.